Presented here are 26 T cell receptor beta chains from one specimen sequenced in a study of spatial heterogeneity in lung cancer. Findings of the study overall: Higher tumor mutation counts went along with higher counts of expanded intratumoral alpha and beta TCRs.

TCRdb processed the 5' RACE reads anew with MiXCR; each CDR3 protein has one entry. The sample lists 8,000 to 10,000 distinct CDR3 sequences, 13% to 15% occurring once. No antigen has been assigned to these receptors. As for time point: sample taken at primary tumor resection. The sequencing here drew on lung tumor tissue, taken at surgery. The source of these receptors is a male donor with early-stage non-small cell lung cancer.

For this clonotype: This beta chain came through as a stray read in a library set up for alpha chains, and its size says little. This chain connects TRBV28 to TRBJ2-2; 12 bases align to TRBD2. The CDR3 runs to 15 residues. The germline gives CDR1 MDHEN, CDR2 SYDVKM. V shed 6 bases and J 4 bases; nucleotides not matched to a gene: 3. The CDR3 nucleotides read TGTGCCAGCAGACCGACTAGCGGGAGCACCGGGGAGCTGTTTTTT. It codes for CASRPTSGSTGELFF.

This clonotype was observed at least ten times. Because this beta chain is a stray read in a library intended to capture alpha chains, its abundance should not be given much weight. This sequence joins TRBV12-3 or TRBV12-4 and TRBJ2-3; 9 positions agree with TRBD2. The CDR3 has 14 residues. Trimming at V came to 8 bases and at J to 4 bases, leaving 7 bases not matched to a gene. CDR3 loop: CASLMTSGSDTQYF. CDR3 nucleotide sequence: TGTGCCAGCTTGATGACTAGCGGTTCAGATACGCAGTATTTT.

This clonotype was observed at least ten times. This beta chain came through as a stray read in a library set up for alpha chains, and its size says little. The chain has TRBV29-1 and TRBJ1-2; unclear D gene. Germline V gene sequence: CDR1 SQVTM, CDR2 ANQGSEA. The CDR3 is 12 residues long. V was trimmed by 3 bases and J by 2 bases, leaving 7 bases between them. The DNA for the CDR3 is TGCAGCGTTGACAGCCCCAACTATGGCTACACCTTC. It is translated as CSVDSPNYGYTF.

This clonotype qualifies as medium-sized (0.01 to 0.1%). Little can be read into the size of this beta chain, an off-target read in a library designed for alpha chains. J is TRBJ2-5 and V is TRBV7-8, with TRBD2 identical over 8 bases. The CDR3 totals 14 residues. Germline CDR1 is SGHVS and CDR2 is FQNEAQ. J was trimmed by 7 bases and V by 4 bases; bases with no gene match: 8. Here the CDR3 DNA reads TGTGCCAGCAGCTCCGGGCGGGGGGAAGGGACCCAGTACTTC. This sequence encodes CASSSGRGEGTQYF. The full variable domain, its missing parts supplied by reference TRBV7-8 and TRBJ2-5, is GAGVSQSPRYKVAKRGQDVALRCDPISGHVSLFWYQQALGQGPEFLTYFQNEAQLDKSGLPSDRFFAERPEGSVSTLKIQRTQQEDSAVYLCASSSGRGEGTQYFGPGTRLLVL.

At least ten counts were recorded for this clonotype. A library made for alpha chains picked up this beta chain off target, so its size means little. The chain recombines TRBV29-1 with TRBJ2-1, with 7 bases lining up with TRBD1. The CDR3 is 14 residues long. From germline, CDR1 is SQVTM and CDR2 ANQGSEA. Trimming cost V 3 bases and J 3 bases; bases outside gene matches: 5. The CDR3 DNA sequence: TGCAGCGTTGAGCCCGGGACAGTCTACAATGAGCAGTTCTTC. Protein product: CSVEPGTVYNEQFF.

This clonotype was detected many times. As an off-target read in a library built for alpha chains, this beta chain has a frequency of little significance. The chain has TRBV5-1 and TRBJ2-1, with 11 positions matching TRBD2. The CDR3 sequence is 16 residues long. V gave up 1 base and J gave up 5 bases; unmatched junction bases: 5. The germline gives CDR1 SGHRS, CDR2 YFSETQ. The CDR3 DNA reads TGCGCCAGCAGCTTGCGTGGGACTAGCGGAAACAATGAGCAGTTCTTC. Its translation is CASSLRGTSGNNEQFF.

This clonotype was counted at least ten times. The size of this beta chain means little, since it is a stray read in a library made for alpha chains. The chain carries TRBV4-2 and TRBJ1-1; D may be TRBD1 (5 bases). This CDR3 has 14 amino acids. Per the germline V gene, CDR1 is LGHNA and CDR2 is YNFKEQ. The V and J ends lost 0 bases and 8 bases respectively, with 13 bases between them. The CDR3 loop is CASSQDWDDLEAFF. In nucleotides, the CDR3 is TGTGCCAGCAGCCAAGATTGGGACGATCTGGAAGCTTTCTTT.

Concerning this clonotype: Little can be read into the size of this beta chain, an off-target read in a library designed for alpha chains. V usage is TRBV3-1 and J usage is TRBJ2-2, with D tentatively TRBD2 (5 bases). The CDR3 is 13 residues long. Looked up from germline, CDR1 is LGHDT and CDR2 is YNNKEL (reference sequence). V shed 3 bases and J shed 5 bases, with 7 bases lying between them. CDR3 amino acids: CASSHTGTGELFF. DNA of the CDR3: TGTGCCAGCAGCCATACGGGAACCGGGGAGCTGTTTTTT.

On this clonotype: This beta chain lies outside the target of a library built for alpha chains; its clone size means little. The chain combines TRBV2 with TRBJ2-5; 7 bases align to TRBD2. The CDR3 is 15 residues long. J gave up 3 bases and V 4 bases, and 8 bases lay outside the gene matches. CDR1 and CDR2 from the germline V gene are SNHLY and FYNNEI. The CDR3 loop reads CASSATGGTEETQYF. CDR3 in DNA: TGTGCCAGCAGTGCAACGGGGGGTACCGAAGAGACCCAGTACTTC.

By frequency in the sample, this clonotype is medium-sized. This beta chain is an unintended read in a library built for alpha chains; its size means little. This chain uses TRBV28 with TRBJ1-2; D gene uncertain. CDR3 length equals 11 residues. Germline CDR1 and CDR2: MDHEN and SYDVKM. The V gene lost 5 bases and the J gene lost 2 bases, with 3 bases spanning the gap. CDR3 region: CASSRNYGYTF. CDR3 nucleotides: TGTGCCAGCAGTCGAAACTATGGCTACACCTTC.

This clonotype was observed many times. Within a library made for alpha chains, this beta chain is off target, and its count is uninformative. The genes are TRBV11-2 and TRBJ2-7; a possible D gene is TRBD2 (6 bases). Germline assignment: CDR1 SGHAT and CDR2 FQNNGV. The germline V and J ends were trimmed by 1 base and 3 bases, with 10 bases remaining between them. CDR3 length: 14 residues. The DNA of the CDR3 is TGTGCCAGCAGCTTAGCCGAGACTAGCTACGAGCAGTACTTC. Encoded protein: CASSLAETSYEQYF.

At least ten counts were recorded for this clonotype. Being off target in a library aimed at alpha chains, this beta chain has a size of little meaning. The chain has TRBV20-1 and TRBJ2-3; 10 bases map to TRBD2. This CDR3 is built from 14 residues. With 4 bases clipped from V and 6 bases from J, the junction kept 7 bases outside the gene matches. CDR1 is DFQATT and CDR2 is SNEGSKA in the germline V gene (reference sequence). The chain's CDR3 is CSAIPAGGVDTQYF. The CDR3 DNA reads TGCAGTGCTATTCCAGCGGGAGGGGTGGATACGCAGTATTTT.

On this clonotype itself: Being off target in a library aimed at alpha chains, this beta chain has a size of little meaning. The chain carries TRBV5-4 and TRBJ2-2; D not certain. The V gene's germline CDR1 is SGHNT and CDR2 YYREEE (reference sequence). V lost 2 bases and J 0 bases, leaving 8 bases between the germline ends. The CDR3 spans 15 residues. The CDR3 bases are TGTGCCAGCAGCTTCGGCAAACCGAACACCGGGGAGCTGTTTTTT. Translating it yields CASSFGKPNTGELFF.

This clonotype ranks as medium-sized. The library was designed around alpha chains, so this beta chain is a stray read whose abundance carries little weight. The V call is TRBV10-3, the J call TRBJ2-6; TRBD1 matches at 7 bases. CDR1 and CDR2 (germline): ENHRY, SYGVKD. The CDR3 is 15 residues long. The V and J ends lost 4 bases and 2 bases, in that order; junction bases with no gene match: 2. Here the CDR3 DNA reads TGTGCCATCAGTGTTCAGGGGGCTGGGGCCAACGTCCTGACTTTC. Translation gives CAISVQGAGANVLTF.

In its sample, this clonotype is large. Because the library targeted alpha chains, this beta chain is an off-target read whose size means little. CDR3: CASSPGRANEKLFF. DNA for the CDR3: TGTGCCAGCAGCCCAGGAAGAGCTAATGAAAAACTGTTTTTT. The chain has TRBV7-9 and TRBJ1-4; D not resolved. Trimming pared 5 bases from V and 3 bases from J, leaving 10 bases between. This CDR3 is 14 amino acids long. Germline-derived CDR1 and CDR2 are SEHNR and FQNEAQ (reference sequence). The full variable domain, in which reference TRBV7-9 and TRBJ1-4 provide the parts outside the CDR3, is DTGVSQNPRHKITKRGQNVTFRCDPISEHNRLYWYRQTLGQGPEFLTYFQNEAQLEKSRLLSDRFSAERPKGSFSTLEIQRTEQGDSAMYLCASSPGRANEKLFFGSGTQLSVL.

As to this clonotype: Being off target in a library aimed at alpha chains, this beta chain has a size of little meaning. This chain links TRBV28 with TRBJ1-1; the D is unclear. V was trimmed by 7 bases and J by 0 bases, leaving 12 bases between them. CDR1 and CDR2 from the germline V gene are MDHEN and SYDVKM. The CDR3 has 14 amino acids. CDR3: CASISSGLNTEAFF. In nucleotides, the CDR3 is TGTGCCAGCATTTCGTCCGGGTTGAACACTGAAGCTTTCTTT.

This clonotype occurred many times. A library prepared for alpha chains yielded this beta chain as an off-target read; its size is of little meaning. The J gene is TRBJ1-5, the V gene TRBV7-2, with 7 bases lining up with TRBD1. The CDR3 extends over 15 amino acids. Per germline, CDR1 SGHTA and CDR2 FQGNSA. The V segment lost 7 bases and the J segment 3 bases; nucleotides outside the gene matches: 9. The CDR3 loop is CASTLRTGPNQPQHF. The CDR3 DNA sequence: TGTGCCAGCACCCTCAGGACAGGACCCAATCAGCCCCAGCATTTT.

This clonotype is labeled as medium-sized. Because this beta chain is a stray read in a library intended to capture alpha chains, its abundance should not be given much weight. The genes are TRBV6-5 and TRBJ2-7, with 7 positions matching TRBD1. Germline V gives CDR1 MNHEY, CDR2 SVGAGI. The CDR3 covers 13 residues. The V segment lost 2 bases and the J segment 3 bases; nucleotides outside the gene matches: 1. The CDR3 nucleotides are TGTGCCAGCAGTTACCGACAGGGCTACGAGCAGTACTTC. Residues: CASSYRQGYEQYF.

This clonotype was recorded many times. This beta chain came through as a stray read in a library set up for alpha chains, and its size says little. The chain links TRBV6-2 or TRBV6-3 to TRBJ2-5, with 9 bases that match TRBD2. The CDR3 length is 17 residues. In germline, CDR1 is MNHEY, CDR2 SVGEGT. Losses at the gene ends were 6 bases for V and 6 bases for J; bases not matched to a gene: 17. The CDR3 DNA sequence: TGTGCCAGCAGAACAGGGACTAGCTGGAGTTACGATCAGACCCAGTACTTC. It specifies CASRTGTSWSYDQTQYF.

This clonotype came up many times. The library was built for alpha chains, so this beta chain is an off-target read and its size means little. The rearrangement uses TRBV7-9 and TRBJ2-1; 10 nucleotides line up with TRBD2. After removal of 7 bases from V and 4 bases from J, the junction contained 4 bases not matched to a gene. The CDR3 is 14 amino acids. CDR1 is SEHNR, CDR2 FQNEAQ, per germline (reference sequence). Here the CDR3 DNA reads TGTGCCAGCACCACTAGCGGGGCATACAATGAGCAGTTCTTC. This sequence encodes CASTTSGAYNEQFF.

By its share, this clonotype is medium-sized. As an off-target read in a library built for alpha chains, this beta chain has a frequency of little significance. The rearrangement links TRBV6-1 to TRBJ2-5, with D perhaps matching TRBD2 (5 bases). Trimming stripped 8 bases from V and 4 bases from J, with 14 bases between. Germline assignment: CDR1 MNHNS and CDR2 SASEGT. The CDR3 runs 13 residues. The CDR3 sequence is CASRYRGLETQYF. Written as DNA, the CDR3 is TGTGCCAGCCGCTACCGAGGGTTAGAGACCCAGTACTTC.

This clonotype was detected many times. This beta chain appears as a stray read in a library generated for alpha chains; its size is not informative. The genes are TRBV12-5 and TRBJ2-5, with D possibly being TRBD2 (6 bases). The CDR3 extends over 18 amino acids. CDR1 is LGHNT and CDR2 is FRNRAP in the germline V gene. V shed 6 bases and J shed 5 bases, with 28 bases lying between them. The CDR3 nucleotides read TGTGCTAGTGGGCTCATTCAGCGGGTCTATAGTCGGGCGGAGACCCAGTACTTC. Translation gives CASGLIQRVYSRAETQYF.

There are a few counts of this clonotype. This beta chain is off target for a library built for alpha chains, so its abundance means little. The chain joins TRBV6-6 to TRBJ1-5; tentative D call: TRBD1 (5 bases). CDR3 size: 13 residues. V lost 4 bases to trimming and J lost 5 bases, with 9 bases between them. Looked up from germline, CDR1 is MNHNY and CDR2 is SVGAGI (reference sequence). The CDR3, as DNA: TGTGCCAGCAGTTCGGGGGTCGATCAGCCCCAGCATTTT. As protein: CASSSGVDQPQHF.

This clonotype was found many times. Found in a library prepared for alpha chains, this beta chain is an off-target read, and its abundance has little meaning. The V gene is TRBV29-1, the J gene TRBJ1-6; maybe TRBD1 (5 bases). The germline gives CDR1 SQVTM, CDR2 ANQGSEA. This CDR3 has 12 amino acids. Trimming removed 6 bases at V and 6 bases at J, with 9 bases between. Here the CDR3 DNA reads TGCAGCGTCGCCGACAGTAATTCACCCCTCCACTTT. It translates to CSVADSNSPLHF.

Comment on this clonotype: A library prepared for alpha chains yielded this beta chain as an off-target read; its size is of little meaning. The chain combines TRBV12-3 or TRBV12-4 with TRBJ2-3; tentatively, D is TRBD1 (5 bases). This CDR3 comprises 14 residues. Trimming stripped 2 bases from V and 4 bases from J, with 10 bases between. For the CDR3, the DNA is TGTGCCAGCAGTTTATCTTACAGGTCAGATACGCAGTATTTT. Protein sequence: CASSLSYRSDTQYF.

This clonotype is medium-sized within its sample. This beta chain is an off-target read within a library intended for alpha chains, so its frequency means little. CDR3 sequence reads: CASSQNSVGTNNEQFF. CDR3 sequence (DNA): TGTGCCAGCAGTCAGAATAGCGTCGGGACGAACAATGAGCAGTTCTTC. The chain carries TRBV27 and TRBJ2-1; TRBD1 or TRBD2 may be the D gene (5 bases each). This CDR3 contains 16 residues. V gave up 5 bases and J gave up 5 bases, with 19 bases separating them. Germline V CDR1 and CDR2: MNHEY, SMNVEV (reference sequence).